The 13 T cell receptor beta chains reported below all come from one sample, sequenced in a study of identical twins. One entry per CDR3 protein, called by TCRdb with MiXCR from the 5' RACE reads. The data contain around 530,000 distinct CDR3 sequences, 12% to 15% of them singletons. The sample was also linked to a second study, of yellow fever vaccine responses in identical twins.

The sample taken for sequencing was CD4+ T cells sorted from blood. The receptors stem from a young woman in good health.

The rearrangement links TRBV12-3 or TRBV12-4 to TRBJ2-4; D gene uncertain. Trimming removed 3 bases at V and 0 bases at J, with 12 bases between. The CDR3 sequence is 16 residues long. This CDR3 is CASSFKSQLAKNIQYF. The CDR3, as DNA: TGTGCCAGCAGTTTTAAGAGCCAACTAGCCAAAAACATTCAGTACTTC.

The sample holds a few counts of this clonotype. Here the CDR3 reads CASINAQGLISTDTQYF. In nucleotides, the CDR3 is TGTGCCAGCATAAACGCACAGGGACTTATTAGCACAGATACGCAGTATTTT. This chain joins TRBV6-1 and TRBJ2-3; D may match TRBD1 or TRBD2 (6 bases each). This CDR3 spans 17 amino acids. The germline CDR1 and CDR2 sequences are MNHNS and SASEGT. Trimming took 7 bases from V and 0 from J, leaving 20 bases between them.

This clonotype was counted only a few times. The CDR3 loop reads CAISTWDTQETQYF. In DNA form, the CDR3 reads TGTGCCATCAGTACCTGGGACACCCAAGAGACCCAGTACTTC. This chain uses TRBV10-3 with TRBJ2-5, with D perhaps TRBD1 (6 bases). V was cut by 5 bases and J by 1 base, with 11 bases left in between. Germline V CDR1 and CDR2: ENHRY, SYGVKD. The CDR3 is made up of 14 amino acids.

This chain links TRBV5-1 with TRBJ1-1; D is perhaps TRBD1 (5 bases). CDR3 length equals 15 residues. Germline loops: CDR1 SGHRS, CDR2 YFSETQ. V dropped 0 bases and J dropped 1 base, with 10 bases sitting between them. The CDR3 reads CASSLGGTWNTEAFF. In nucleotides, the CDR3 is TGCGCCAGCAGCTTGGGAGGGACTTGGAACACTGAAGCTTTCTTT.

The V call is TRBV4-1, the J call TRBJ2-5, with 7 positions matching TRBD2. V gave up 0 bases and J gave up 5 bases; unmatched junction bases: 6. This CDR3 has 15 amino acids. Germline lookup yields CDR1 MGHRA and CDR2 YSYEKL. This CDR3 is CASSQDGLDRETQYF. In nucleotides, the CDR3 is TGCGCCAGCAGCCAAGACGGACTAGATCGGGAGACCCAGTACTTC.

This rearrangement joins TRBV7-6 to TRBJ2-3, with D perhaps TRBD2 (6 bases). The germline CDR1 and CDR2 sequences are SGHVS and FNYEAQ. CDR3 length: 15 amino acids. V lost 4 bases, J lost 2 bases, and 13 bases lay in between. CDR3 nucleotides: TGTGCCAGCAGCTCGGAGGGACTCTACACAGATACGCAGTATTTT. Translated, it gives CASSSEGLYTDTQYF.

The table lists this clonotype with a few counts. The chain employs TRBV28 and TRBJ2-7; D unresolved. The CDR3 length is 13 residues. The ends were cut back, 6 bases at V and 0 bases at J, with 9 bases in the middle. Germline CDR1 is MDHEN and CDR2 is SYDVKM. The CDR3 protein is CASRRSLSYEQYV. CDR3 sequence (DNA): TGTGCCAGCAGAAGGTCGCTCTCCTACGAGCAGTACGTC.

The rearrangement joins TRBV29-1 to TRBJ1-5, with D unclear. The CDR3 is 12 amino acids. Germline V gene lookup returns CDR1 SQVTM and CDR2 ANQGSEA. V was clipped by 4 bases and J by 1 base, with 5 bases between them. DNA for the CDR3: TGCAGCGTTGTGGAGAGCAATCAGCCCCAGCATTTT. Protein product: CSVVESNQPQHF.

This clonotype appeared a few times. This sequence joins TRBV20-1 and TRBJ2-1; 9 bases are shared with TRBD2. Unmatched junction bases numbered 15, after V lost 5 bases and J lost 4 bases. The CDR3 is 17 residues long. CDR1 DFQATT and CDR2 SNEGSKA come from the germline V gene (reference sequence). The CDR3 DNA is TGCAGTGCTCCCTCTCCCCGGACTAGCGTCGTGTACAATGAGCAGTTCTTC. As protein: CSAPSPRTSVVYNEQFF.

This chain uses TRBV19 with TRBJ2-1; no reliable D call. CDR1 and CDR2 (germline): LNHDA, SQIVND (reference sequence). V lost 3 bases and J 5 bases, leaving 11 bases between the germline ends. The CDR3 has 14 residues. CDR3 protein: CASSIAVRNNEQFF. The CDR3 nucleotides read TGTGCCAGTAGTATCGCGGTTCGGAACAATGAGCAGTTCTTC.

The CDR3: CASSERLAGGLEIYEQYF. As DNA, the CDR3 is TGTGCCAGCAGTGAACGTTTGGCGGGAGGCCTAGAAATTTACGAGCAGTACTTC. The chain employs TRBV2 and TRBJ2-7; 8 positions agree with TRBD2. This CDR3 comprises 18 residues. V was clipped by 2 bases and J by 4 bases; unmatched bases: 16. Germline loops: CDR1 SNHLY, CDR2 FYNNEI.

The chain links TRBV14 to TRBJ2-3; TRBD2 matches 10 bases. Germline assignment: CDR1 SGHDN and CDR2 FVKESK. Unmatched junction bases numbered 6, after V lost 4 bases and J lost 2 bases. CDR3 length: 16 amino acids. CDR3 region: CASSPGSGRVTDTQYF. Written as DNA, the CDR3 is TGTGCCAGCAGCCCAGGGAGCGGGAGGGTCACAGATACGCAGTATTTT. Looking up the rest from reference TRBV14 and TRBJ2-3 gives the full variable domain: EAGVTQFPSHSVIEKGQTVTLRCDPISGHDNLYWYRRVMGKEIKFLLHFVKESKQDESGMPNNRFLAERTGGTYSTLKVQPAELEDSGVYFCASSPGSGRVTDTQYFGPGTRLTVL.

A few counts support this clonotype. The genes are TRBV20-1 and TRBJ1-2; D not certain. Trimming took 6 bases from V and 1 from J, leaving 9 bases between them. The germline gives CDR1 DFQATT, CDR2 SNEGSKA (reference sequence). The CDR3 is 12 amino acids. The CDR3 is CSAPDVNYGYTF. In DNA, the CDR3 is TGCAGTGCCCCGGACGTTAACTATGGCTACACCTTC.